The clone carrying this T cell receptor (beta chain) was observed once. The antigen is undetermined. Profiled with immunoSEQ multiplex PCR; TCRdb holds only in-frame clones, not every one. The data show 7,500 to 10,000 clones, approximately 80% seen once. These data belong to a study of brain metastases from non-small cell lung cancer. Broader study findings: In about 60% of brain metastases, T-cell clones were expanded compared with matched primary tumors. T-cell infiltration was lower in brain metastases than primaries (P < 0.001). Metastases had sparse T cells but largely shared repertoires with primaries.

The material sequenced was primary lung tumor tissue. The TCR comes from a donor at least 40 years old with non-small cell lung cancer.

The CDR3 DNA reads TGCGCCAGCAGTCCGGACATCAACTATGGCTACACCTTC. This sequence encodes CASSPDINYGYTF. The rearrangement joins TRBV10-1 to TRBJ1-2; TRBD1 is a possible D gene (5 bases). The CDR3 contains 13 residues. From germline, CDR1 is WNHNN and CDR2 SYGVQD (reference sequence). The germline V and J ends were trimmed by 5 bases and 2 bases, with 9 bases remaining between them.